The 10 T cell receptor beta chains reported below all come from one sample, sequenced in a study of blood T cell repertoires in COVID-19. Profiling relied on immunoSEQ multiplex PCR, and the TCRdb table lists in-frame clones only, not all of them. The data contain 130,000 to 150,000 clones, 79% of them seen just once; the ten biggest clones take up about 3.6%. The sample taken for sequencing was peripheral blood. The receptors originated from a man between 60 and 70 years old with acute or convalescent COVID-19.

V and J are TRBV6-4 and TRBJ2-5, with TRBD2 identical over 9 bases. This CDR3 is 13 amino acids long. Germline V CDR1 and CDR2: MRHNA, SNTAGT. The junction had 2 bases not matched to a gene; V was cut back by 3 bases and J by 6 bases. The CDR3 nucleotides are TGTGCCAGCAGTGAGCGGGAGGGACAGACCCAGTACTTC. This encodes CASSEREGQTQYF.

CDR3 DNA sequence: TGTGCCAGCAGAGGCCCGGGACAGGGGGTGGCCCAGTACTTC. Amino acid sequence: CASRGPGQGVAQYF. The chain is built from TRBV27 and TRBJ2-5; the match to TRBD1 covers 11 bases. Germline trimming cut 6 bases from V and 9 bases from J; bases unmatched to any gene: 9. CDR1 and CDR2 from the germline V gene are MNHEY and SMNVEV (reference sequence). The CDR3 totals 14 residues.

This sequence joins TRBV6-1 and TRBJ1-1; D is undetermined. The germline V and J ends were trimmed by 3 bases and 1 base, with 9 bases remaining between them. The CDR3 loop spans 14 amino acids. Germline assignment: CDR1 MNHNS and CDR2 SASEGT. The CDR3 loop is CASSERSGNTEAFF. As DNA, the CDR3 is TGTGCCAGCAGTGAGCGGAGTGGGAACACTGAAGCTTTCTTT.

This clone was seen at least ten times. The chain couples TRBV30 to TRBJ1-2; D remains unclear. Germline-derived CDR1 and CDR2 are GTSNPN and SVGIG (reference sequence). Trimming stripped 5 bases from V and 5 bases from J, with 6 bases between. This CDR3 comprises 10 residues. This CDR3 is CAWGPYGYTF. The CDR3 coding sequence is TGTGCCTGGGGCCCTTATGGCTACACCTTC.

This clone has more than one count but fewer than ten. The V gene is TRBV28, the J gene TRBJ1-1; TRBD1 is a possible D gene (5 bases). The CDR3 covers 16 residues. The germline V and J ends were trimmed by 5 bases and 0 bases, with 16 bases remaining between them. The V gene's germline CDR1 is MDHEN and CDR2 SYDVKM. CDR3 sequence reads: CASSVPMGGVNTEAFF. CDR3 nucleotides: TGTGCCAGCAGTGTCCCAATGGGGGGAGTGAACACTGAAGCTTTCTTT.

As DNA, the CDR3 is TGTGCCAGTAGTGACAGGGTCACTGAAGCTTTCTTT. Protein: CASSDRVTEAFF. The chain joins TRBV19 to TRBJ1-1; 7 bases are shared with TRBD1. From germline, CDR1 is LNHDA and CDR2 SQIVND (reference sequence). V was clipped by 5 bases and J by 4 bases; unmatched bases: 1. CDR3 length: 12 residues. Full variable domain (remainder filled in from reference TRBV19 and TRBJ1-1): DGGITQSPKYLFRKEGQNVTLSCEQNLNHDAMYWYRQDPGQGLRLIYYSQIVNDFQKGDIAEGYSVSREKKESFPLTVTSAQKNPTAFYLCASSDRVTEAFFGQGTRLTVV.

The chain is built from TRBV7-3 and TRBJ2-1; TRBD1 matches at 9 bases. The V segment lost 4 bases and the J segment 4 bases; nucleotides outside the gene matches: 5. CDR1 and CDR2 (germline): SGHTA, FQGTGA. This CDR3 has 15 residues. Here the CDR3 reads CASSSRDRDYNEQFF. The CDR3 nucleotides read TGTGCCAGCAGCTCGCGGGACAGGGATTACAATGAGCAGTTCTTC.

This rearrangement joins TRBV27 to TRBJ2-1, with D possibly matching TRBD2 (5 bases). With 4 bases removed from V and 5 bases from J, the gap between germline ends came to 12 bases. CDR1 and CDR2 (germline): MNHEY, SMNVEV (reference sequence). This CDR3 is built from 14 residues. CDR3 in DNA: TGTGCCAGCAGTTCCCCGCAGCGGAACAATGAGCAGTTCTTC. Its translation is CASSSPQRNNEQFF.

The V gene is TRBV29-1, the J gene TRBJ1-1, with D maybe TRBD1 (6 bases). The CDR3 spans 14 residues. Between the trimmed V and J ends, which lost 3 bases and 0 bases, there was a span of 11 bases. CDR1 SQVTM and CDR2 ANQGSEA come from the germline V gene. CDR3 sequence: CSVDPRTVNTEAFF. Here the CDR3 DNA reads TGCAGCGTTGATCCCCGGACAGTGAACACTGAAGCTTTCTTT.

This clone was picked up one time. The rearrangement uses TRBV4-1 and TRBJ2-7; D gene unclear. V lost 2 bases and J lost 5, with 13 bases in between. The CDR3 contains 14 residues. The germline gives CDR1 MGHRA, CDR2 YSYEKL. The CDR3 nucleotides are TGCGCCAGCAGCCAATCGCGAGTCTACCACGAGCAGTACTTC. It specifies CASSQSRVYHEQYF.